Below are 15 T cell receptor beta chains sequenced from a single sample in a study of beta chain features in type 1 diabetes. Of the isolated RNA, all was reverse transcribed, and so the sequenced material was expressed TCRB transcripts. Only in-frame clones appear in the TCRdb table, and some are missing; sequencing was by immunoSEQ multiplex PCR. The sample has about 180,000 clones; about 13% are singletons. The material sequenced was central memory CD4+ T cells from blood. The receptor set was obtained from a woman younger than 30 in good health.

Only a few counts were recorded for this clone. The chain carries TRBV4-3 and TRBJ2-7; 7 bases map to TRBD2. Germline V CDR1 and CDR2: LGHNA, YSLEER. The ends lost 1 base at V and 3 bases at J; junction bases unmatched: 9. The length of the CDR3 is 16 residues. DNA for the CDR3: TGCGCCAGCAGCCAAGGCTGGGGGGAGGGAGGCTACGAGCAGTACTTC. It is translated as CASSQGWGEGGYEQYF.

This clone occurred many times. Other nucleotide sequences from this sample produce the same CDR3. The V gene is TRBV28, the J gene TRBJ1-5; the D gene is possibly TRBD1 (6 bases). The CDR3 extends over 15 amino acids. The germline V gene has CDR1 MDHEN and CDR2 SYDVKM. V lost 5 bases and J 0 bases, leaving 11 bases between the germline ends. The chain's CDR3 is CASSRQAYSNQPQHF. For the CDR3, the DNA is TGTGCCAGCAGTAGACAGGCCTATAGCAATCAGCCCCAGCATTTT.

The chain recombines TRBV13 with TRBJ1-4; D unclear. The CDR3 sequence is 15 residues long. The V and J ends lost 5 bases and 4 bases respectively, with 14 bases between them. Germline assignment: CDR1 PRHDT and CDR2 FYEKMQ (reference sequence). CDR3 region: CASSQIGLINEKLFF. The CDR3 region has the DNA TGTGCCAGCAGCCAGATCGGACTGATTAATGAAAAACTGTTTTTT.

This rearrangement joins TRBV5-4 to TRBJ2-5; D call uncertain. Trimming took off 1 base at V and 2 bases at J, with 3 bases between the two ends. The CDR3 consists of 12 residues. Germline V gene data show CDR1 as SGHNT and CDR2 as YYREEE (reference sequence). CDR3 bases: TGTGCCAGCAGCTTGCGGCAAGAGACCCAGTACTTC. As protein: CASSLRQETQYF.

This clone was found a few times. This chain joins TRBV2 and TRBJ2-2; D not resolved. Germline V CDR1 and CDR2: SNHLY, FYNNEI. The CDR3 runs 14 residues. V lost 8 bases to trimming and J lost 2 bases, with 12 bases between them. The CDR3 nucleotides read TGTGCCAGCGGCCTGGTCCCCAACACCGGGGAGCTGTTTTTT. Its translation: CASGLVPNTGELFF.

This clone was observed a handful of times. V is TRBV28 and J is TRBJ2-3; no clear D gene. Trimming took 3 bases from V and 4 from J, leaving 8 bases between them. This CDR3 is 13 amino acids long. Germline-derived CDR1 and CDR2 are MDHEN and SYDVKM. The CDR3 loop reads CASSLPGPDTQYF. Here the CDR3 DNA reads TGTGCCAGCAGTTTGCCGGGTCCAGATACGCAGTATTTT.

This clone was seen more than once but under ten times. The chain links TRBV7-8 to TRBJ2-7, with 8 bases fitting TRBD2. The J call is in doubt because the DNA end fits TRBJ2-5 better. This CDR3 is built from 16 residues. Germline V gene lookup returns CDR1 SGHVS and CDR2 FQNEAQ. This CDR3 is CASSSLLAAWGETQYF. The CDR3 bases are TGTGCCAGCAGCTCGCTACTAGCGGCATGGGGAGAGACCCAGTACTTC.

This rearrangement joins TRBV11-2 to TRBJ1-2; D possibly corresponds to TRBD1 (6 bases). CDR3 length: 13 residues. Between the trimmed V and J ends, which lost 2 bases and 6 bases, there was a span of 10 bases. Germline loops: CDR1 SGHAT, CDR2 FQNNGV. In DNA, the CDR3 is TGTGCCAGCAGCTTAACAGGGAGAGATGGCTACACCTTC. It yields the protein CASSLTGRDGYTF.

V and J are TRBV9 and TRBJ2-3; 7 bases map to TRBD2. The CDR3 has 14 residues. Looked up from germline, CDR1 is SGDLS and CDR2 is YYNGEE. J lost 11 bases, V lost 0 bases, and 9 bases had no gene match. CDR3 sequence (DNA): TGTGCCAGCAGCGTAGGAATGGATAGCGGGCTGCAGTATTTT. Its translation: CASSVGMDSGLQYF.

There are a few counts of this clone. The chain couples TRBV25-1 to TRBJ2-7, with 7 bases aligning to TRBD1. V dropped 7 bases and J dropped 5; count of bases not matched to a gene: 11. Germline-derived CDR1 and CDR2 are MGHDK and SYGVNS. This CDR3 region has 14 residues. CDR3 coding DNA: TGTGCCAGCAAAGAGACAGGGTTTGTCCACGAGCAGTACTTC. Translated: CASKETGFVHEQYF.

In its sample, this clone was seen a few times. J is TRBJ2-5 and V is TRBV7-3; TRBD2 agrees at 8 bases. The germline V gene encodes CDR1 SGHTA and CDR2 FQGTGA. The length of the CDR3 is 16 residues. V gave up 5 bases and J gave up 5 bases; unmatched junction bases: 13. The CDR3 nucleotides read TGTGCCAGCAGCCTGAAGCTCCGGGAGGGAGGGGAGACCCAGTACTTC. It translates to CASSLKLREGGETQYF.

There are a few counts of this clone. The V gene is TRBV4-1, the J gene TRBJ2-2; 9 positions match TRBD2. V gave up 2 bases and J gave up 6 bases; unmatched junction bases: 7. Germline V gene lookup returns CDR1 MGHRA and CDR2 YSYEKL. The CDR3 length is 16 residues. As DNA, the CDR3 is TGCGCCAGCAGCCAATTTCTAGCGGGATCGGCCGGGGAGCTGTTTTTT. Protein product: CASSQFLAGSAGELFF.

The V call is TRBV4-1, the J call TRBJ2-7, with 9 bases aligning to TRBD2. With V trimmed by 1 base and J by 3 bases, 10 bases remained unmatched. The CDR3 loop spans 17 amino acids. Germline-derived CDR1 and CDR2 are MGHRA and YSYEKL. CDR3 DNA: TGCGCCAGCAGCCAAGCTTCCGTAGCGGGAGCTAACTACGAGCAGTACTTC. It encodes CASSQASVAGANYEQYF.

Note on this clone: Other DNA sequences in the sample encode the same CDR3. The genes are TRBV11-2 and TRBJ1-3; unclear D gene. V was clipped by 1 base and J by 0 bases, with 10 bases between them. The CDR3 loop spans 16 amino acids. Germline V gene sequence: CDR1 SGHAT, CDR2 FQNNGV. CDR3 sequence: CASSLATGLSGNTIYF. In DNA, the CDR3 is TGTGCCAGCAGCTTAGCGACGGGTCTCTCTGGAAACACCATATATTTT.

This clone was counted between two and nine times. The rearrangement links TRBV18 to TRBJ2-2; D perhaps matches TRBD1 (6 bases). V was trimmed by 5 bases and J by 2 bases, leaving 9 bases between them. The CDR3 has 14 amino acids. CDR1 and CDR2 from the germline V gene are KGHSH and LQKENI. CDR3 amino acids: CASSGQKNTGELFF. For the CDR3, the DNA is TGTGCCAGCTCAGGACAGAAAAACACCGGGGAGCTGTTTTTT.